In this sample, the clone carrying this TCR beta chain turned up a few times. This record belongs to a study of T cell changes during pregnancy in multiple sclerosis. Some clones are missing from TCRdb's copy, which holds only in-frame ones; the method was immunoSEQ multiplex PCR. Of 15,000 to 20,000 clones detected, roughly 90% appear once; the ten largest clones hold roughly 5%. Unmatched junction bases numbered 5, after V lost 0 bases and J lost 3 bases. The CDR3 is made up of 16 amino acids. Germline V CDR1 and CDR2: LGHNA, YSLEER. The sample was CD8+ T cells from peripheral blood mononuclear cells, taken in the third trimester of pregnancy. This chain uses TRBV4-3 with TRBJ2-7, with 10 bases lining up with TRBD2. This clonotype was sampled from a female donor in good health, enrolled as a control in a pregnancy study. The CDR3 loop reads CASSQEMASGSYEQYF. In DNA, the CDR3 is TGCGCCAGCAGCCAAGAAATGGCTAGCGGGAGCTACGAGCAGTACTTC.